Given below is one T cell receptor (beta chain) in context. The antigen it recognizes is unknown. Base qualities are not recorded, but no much larger clone differs from it by a single base. CDR1 and CDR2 (SGDLS, YYNGEE) derive from the germline V gene. The CDR3 numbers 14 residues from cysteine through valine. Only the CDR3 part of the read is kept: 42 bases, read in frame from the first base. V and J lose 0 bases and 5 bases, and a span of 12 bases separates them. This sample was included in a study of cytomegalovirus exposure and HLA in healthy donors (dated by TCRdb to 2017 to 2019). Regarding the complete study: A later analysis indicated that the 120 or so validation repertoires were generated on the platform also employed for the 650 to 850 repertoires of the first cohort. The aim of the study was to test whether cataloging public T cell receptors could identify signatures of past pathogen exposure. A separate validation cohort of over 95 different subjects was used in addition to the roughly 620-subject first cohort. To predict cytomegalovirus infection status, the study brought together high-throughput TCR immunosequencing, statistical association of individual TCRs with disease status, and machine learning.

Broad study findings and their caveats: Cytomegalovirus status was reported to be diagnosed by the classifier with high specificity and sensitivity in both the original and validation cohorts. In the study, 150 to 200 TCR beta chains were listed as associated with cytomegalovirus. Of the cluster scores, about 94% were above 0 in a later analysis, which found that TCRs clustered in the first cohort also tended to co-occur in the 130 or so validation repertoires. The validation cohort had no HLA typing available for a later analysis, so co-occurrence within that cohort was assessed over all 120 or so repertoires. According to the authors, the approach could potentially be generalized to other disease states and immunological phenotypes. In vitro tests confirmed that a few of the cytomegalovirus-associated TCR beta chains recognize cytomegalovirus antigens. Most TCR sequences were seen in very few donors, while some public TCRs were found in many individuals.

Libraries were built with the immunoSEQ multiplex PCR assay. The study's own analysis went as follows. A statistical classification framework was built for diagnosing cytomegalovirus status from the catalog of TCR beta chain sequences. TCRdb mirrors the immuneACCESS table, restricted to in-frame sequences. Some clones are absent from its copies; in checked studies, under half trace to an unresolved V gene, and the reason for the others is unknown. Clonal size and the V and J genes are those of that table, whereas D and trimming came from the DNA. The sample records some 160,000 clones, approximately 90% of which are singletons. The ten largest clones add up to approximately 3.1% of the sample. The donors were included in the validation cohort of over a hundred subjects, a group kept apart from the roughly 680-subject first cohort.

The rearrangement joined TRBV9 to TRBJ2-7; 8 matching bases give a weak D call of TRBD1. The sample consisted of PBMCs. The TCR was taken from a man aged 18 to 29 in good health and CMV-seronegative. For the CDR3, the sequence is CASSVDTGGDEQYV. The DNA reads TGTGCCAGCAGCGTAGATACAGGGGGGGACGAGCAGTACGTC.